This TCR beta chain was sequenced in a study of CD8+ T cells in alopecia areata. The sorting of PBMCs gave CD4+ and CD8+ T cells. The junction had 8 bases not matched to a gene; V was cut back by 2 bases and J by 3 bases. This CDR3 is 15 amino acids long. Germline lookup yields CDR1 SGHRS and CDR2 YFSETQ. Extraction of RNA preceded its reverse transcription into cDNA, which served as the sequencing template. The repertoire was sequenced with immunoSEQ multiplex PCR; TCRdb's copy has only in-frame clones and lacks some. The table lists about 150,000 clones, approximately 60% of them singletons, with around 4.8% in the top ten. Broader study findings: Whereas mice showed it more clearly, TCR sharing across patients was murkier, possibly because of HLA. An increase in clonality over normal scalp was evident in lesional scalp, especially alopecia totalis/universalis. Sequencing of scalp samples also includes resident alphabeta T cells from normal skin.

Of note for this clone: As yet, its antigen is unknown.

The TCR originated in a human donor in good health. The chain is built from TRBV5-1 and TRBJ2-7, with 7 bases matching TRBD2. Sequencing was done on a sample of CD4+ T cells sorted from blood. CDR3 nucleotide sequence: TGCGCCAGCAGCTTAATTCGTGGGGGGGTCTACGAGCAGTACTTC. Translation: CASSLIRGGVYEQYF.